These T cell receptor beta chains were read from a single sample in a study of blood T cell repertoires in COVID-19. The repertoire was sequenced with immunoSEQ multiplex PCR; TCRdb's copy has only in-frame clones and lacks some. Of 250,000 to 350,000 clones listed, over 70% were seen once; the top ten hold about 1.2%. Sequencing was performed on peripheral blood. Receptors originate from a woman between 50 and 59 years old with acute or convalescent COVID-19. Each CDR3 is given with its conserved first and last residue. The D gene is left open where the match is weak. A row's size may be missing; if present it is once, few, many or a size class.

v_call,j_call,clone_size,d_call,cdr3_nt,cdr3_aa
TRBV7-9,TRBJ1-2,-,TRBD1,TGTGCCAGCAGCTTTGGACAGGGAGGCTATGGCTACACCTTC,CASSFGQGGYGYTF
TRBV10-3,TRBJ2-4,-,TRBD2,TGTGCCATCAGTGAGTCGACTAGCGGGAGGGGGGACATTCAGTACTTC,CAISESTSGRGDIQYF
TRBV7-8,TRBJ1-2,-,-,TGTGCCAGCAGCAAAACGACTCCGGAGAAGGATGGCTACACCTTC,CASSKTTPEKDGYTF
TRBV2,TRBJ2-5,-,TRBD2,TGTGCCAGCAGTGAAAGGGGTAGCGGGAGGGCCAGGGAGACCCAGTACTTC,CASSERGSGRARETQYF
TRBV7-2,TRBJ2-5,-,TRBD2,TGTGCCAGCAGCTCCAGGACTAGCGGGGGGGGCCAGTACTTC,CASSSRTSGGGQYF
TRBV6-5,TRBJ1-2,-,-,TGTGCCAGCAGCCTGATATGGGGGCCCTATGGCTACACCTTC,CASSLIWGPYGYTF
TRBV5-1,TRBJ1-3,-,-,TGCGCCAGCAGCTTGGTGCCGGTTTCACAGGGCTCTGGAAACACCATATATTTT,CASSLVPVSQGSGNTIYF
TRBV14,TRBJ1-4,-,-,TGTGCCAGCAGCCAAGATTACGGACACACTGCAACTAATGAAAAACTGTTTTTT,CASSQDYGHTATNEKLFF
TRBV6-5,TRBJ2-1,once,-,TGTGCCAGCCGGGCCTGGGAGAGCCCCAATGAGCAGTTCTTC,CASRAWESPNEQFF
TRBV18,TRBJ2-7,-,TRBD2,TGTGCCAGCTCACCGCGGCGTTTGCGGGAGGATCGCTACGAGCAGTACTTC,CASSPRRLREDRYEQYF
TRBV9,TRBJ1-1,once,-,TGTGCCAGCAGCGTAGCAGGGGCAGGTACGCAAGCTTTCTTT,CASSVAGAGTQAFF
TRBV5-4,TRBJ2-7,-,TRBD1,TGTGCCAGCAGCTTGTTTGACAGGGCCCCCTACGAGCAGTACTTC,CASSLFDRAPYEQYF
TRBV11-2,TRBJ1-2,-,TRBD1,TGTGCCAGCAGGCTTAACCCGGGACAGCGCCGTCGAGACTATGGCTACACCTTC,CASRLNPGQRRRDYGYTF
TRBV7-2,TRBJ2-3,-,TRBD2,TGTGCCAGCAGCAGATTAGCGGGGGTCACAGATACGCAGTATTTT,CASSRLAGVTDTQYF
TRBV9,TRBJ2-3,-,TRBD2,TGTGCCAGCAGCGCCGGAGCCGGGGGGGATACGCAGTATTTT,CASSAGAGGDTQYF
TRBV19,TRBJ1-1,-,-,TGTGCCAGTAGTCCTTGGGAGGTTACCAAGGGGCCTGAAGCTTTCTTT,CASSPWEVTKGPEAFF
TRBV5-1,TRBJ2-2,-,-,TGCGCCAGCAGCTCGAAGAGCACCGGGGAGCTGTTTTTT,CASSSKSTGELFF